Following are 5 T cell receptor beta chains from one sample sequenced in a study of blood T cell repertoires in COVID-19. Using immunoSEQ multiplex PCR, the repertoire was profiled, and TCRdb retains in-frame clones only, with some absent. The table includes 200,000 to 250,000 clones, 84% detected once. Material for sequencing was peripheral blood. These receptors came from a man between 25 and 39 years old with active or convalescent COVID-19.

The CDR3 here is CASGEGEGPISPLHF. CDR3 bases: TGTGCCAGCGGGGAGGGGGAGGGGCCGATCTCACCCCTCCACTTT. V gene TRBV7-9 combines with J gene TRBJ1-6; a weak D match, TRBD1 (6 bases). Germline V lookup: CDR1 SEHNR, CDR2 FQNEAQ (reference sequence). The length of the CDR3 is 15 residues. Trimming removed 8 bases at V and 10 bases at J, with 21 bases between.

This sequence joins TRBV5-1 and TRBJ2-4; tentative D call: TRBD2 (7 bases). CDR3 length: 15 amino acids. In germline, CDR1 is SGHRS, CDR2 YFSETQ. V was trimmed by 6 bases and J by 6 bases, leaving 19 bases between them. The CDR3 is CASKEGGGRGNIQYF. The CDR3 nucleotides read TGCGCCAGCAAGGAAGGGGGAGGGAGAGGAAACATTCAGTACTTC.

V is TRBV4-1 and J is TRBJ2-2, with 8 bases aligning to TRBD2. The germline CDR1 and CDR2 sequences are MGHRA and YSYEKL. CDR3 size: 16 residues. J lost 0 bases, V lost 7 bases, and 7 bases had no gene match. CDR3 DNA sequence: TGCGCCAGCACCCGGACTAGCCCGGCGAACACCGGGGAGCTGTTTTTT. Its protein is CASTRTSPANTGELFF.

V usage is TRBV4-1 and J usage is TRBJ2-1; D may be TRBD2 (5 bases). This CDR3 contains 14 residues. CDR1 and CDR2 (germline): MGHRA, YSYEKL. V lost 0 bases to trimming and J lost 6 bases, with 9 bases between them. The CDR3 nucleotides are TGCGCCAGCAGCCAAGAGGGAGCAGGCAATGAGCAGTTCTTC. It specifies CASSQEGAGNEQFF.

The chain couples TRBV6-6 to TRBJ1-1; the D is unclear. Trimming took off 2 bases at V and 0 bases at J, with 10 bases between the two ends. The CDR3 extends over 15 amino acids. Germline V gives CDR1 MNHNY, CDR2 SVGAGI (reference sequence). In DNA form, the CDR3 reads TGTGCCAGCAGTTACGGGCGGGCCCTGAACACTGAAGCTTTCTTT. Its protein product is CASSYGRALNTEAFF.